The rows below give T cell receptor beta chains drawn from one sample of a study of T cell repertoires in cytomegalovirus infection. TCRdb processed the reads anew with MiXCR; each CDR3 protein has one entry. Seen here are roughly 120,000 distinct CDR3 sequences, about 28% observed once, and the top ten hold 80% to 85%. What these receptors recognize is not known. Material: CD8+ T cells from cultured PBMCs, obtained from culture after CMV antigen stimulation. All receptors derive from a human donor in good health (CMV status not recorded). Some clones in this sample may be carry-over from other donors' samples. Both conserved end residues are trimmed from each CDR3. A D gene is named only where the DNA matches it firmly. The listing skips clone size in some rows; elsewhere it reads once, few, many or a size class.

D gene,J gene,clone size,V gene,CDR3 protein
NA,TRBJ2-7,few,TRBV5-6,ASSLVGSTYEQY
TRBD1,TRBJ1-2,many,TRBV7-2,ASSSPGQQGLNYGYT
TRBD2,TRBJ2-7,NA,TRBV7-9,ASSISGGRSYEQY
TRBD2,TRBJ2-7,few,TRBV7-6,ASSPLGGVAYEQY
NA,TRBJ2-1,NA,TRBV24-1,ATSDLRSNEQF
TRBD2,TRBJ2-3,few,TRBV6-2/TRBV6-3,ASSYTGTSGGRTDTQY
NA,TRBJ1-1,NA,TRBV6-4,ASSSRGIEETEAF
NA,TRBJ2-2,few,TRBV7-9,ASSGLNTGELF
TRBD1,TRBJ1-1,NA,TRBV12-3/TRBV12-4,ASSRLPGQSNTEAF
NA,TRBJ1-2,many,TRBV12-3/TRBV12-4,ASSTPGYYGYT
TRBD2,TRBJ2-1,many,TRBV27,ASAGTSDNEQF
NA,TRBJ1-2,few,TRBV19,ASSPAMGYGYT
NA,TRBJ2-7,many,TRBV7-2,ASSLEGMGSYEQY
TRBD1,TRBJ2-5,many,TRBV20-1,SAPQQQGQETQY
NA,TRBJ2-3,many,TRBV7-9,ASSFQADTQY
NA,TRBJ2-2,NA,TRBV7-9,ASSLGELRELF
NA,TRBJ2-5,NA,TRBV5-6,ASSLADLGAEETQY
TRBD1,TRBJ1-4,NA,TRBV13,ASSFTTGTGGYGAEQKLF
TRBD1,TRBJ2-2,few,TRBV6-1,ASNMGQSGGELF
TRBD1,TRBJ2-3,NA,TRBV7-2,ASSPLIGQGPTDTQY
NA,TRBJ2-3,few,TRBV19,ASSIGDQSNTQY
NA,TRBJ2-3,few,TRBV29-1,SVNTDTQY
TRBD1,TRBJ2-5,NA,TRBV2,ASRETGSYAETQY
NA,TRBJ1-1,few,TRBV7-9,ASSLWGPEAF
NA,TRBJ2-7,few,TRBV28,ASNTGSYEQY
TRBD2,TRBJ2-1,NA,TRBV4-1,ASSQEDGGDNEQF
NA,TRBJ2-3,NA,TRBV7-9,ASSLVVDTQY
NA,TRBJ2-7,once,TRBV13,ASSAPSQGHDEQY
TRBD1,TRBJ2-3,NA,TRBV7-9,ASRQTGRVDTQY
NA,TRBJ2-1,few,TRBV19,ATSEWDGGDEQF
TRBD2,TRBJ2-2,NA,TRBV20-1,SASRPGLAGEQDGELF
NA,TRBJ2-6,few,TRBV7-6,ASSPRVSDYSGANVLT
NA,TRBJ2-1,NA,TRBV13,ASSLHNLEQF
TRBD1,TRBJ1-2,NA,TRBV19,ASSPSTGAGGYT
TRBD1,TRBJ1-2,many,TRBV11-2,ASSWGQGGYGYT
TRBD2,TRBJ2-5,few,TRBV7-9,ASSSESGTSGEETQY
NA,TRBJ1-1,few,TRBV28,AIWGSTEAF
NA,TRBJ2-2,NA,TRBV5-5,AGGTTNTGELF
NA,TRBJ1-1,many,TRBV10-3,AISESQVLNTEAF
TRBD1,TRBJ1-2,many,TRBV5-4,ASSSSGGWVYGYT
NA,TRBJ1-3,many,TRBV12-3/TRBV12-4,ASSSTEGSGNTIY
NA,TRBJ2-3,NA,TRBV7-9,ASSLVDTQY
NA,TRBJ2-1,NA,TRBV7-8,ASSLEIQGFTLDNEQF
NA,TRBJ2-1,NA,TRBV6-1,ASSEALQGYGYNEQF
NA,TRBJ2-7,NA,TRBV12-3/TRBV12-4,ASTSVGGLESYEQY
NA,TRBJ1-4,NA,TRBV11-2,ASSLVGGGVANEKLF
NA,TRBJ2-1,few,TRBV6-1,ASIQIGLQSSYNEQF
NA,TRBJ2-7,once,TRBV7-9,ASSLGEAYEQY
NA,TRBJ2-7,NA,TRBV7-2,ASSHHSGSYEQY
TRBD1,TRBJ2-7,NA,TRBV20-1,SARDPDRGAGEQY
TRBD2,TRBJ2-7,NA,TRBV27,ASSFGPGGYEQY
TRBD2,TRBJ2-5,NA,TRBV20-1,SADSYSGGAGETQY
NA,TRBJ1-4,many,TRBV27,ASSISRGEKLF
TRBD1,TRBJ1-2,NA,TRBV19,ASSPRQGYGYT